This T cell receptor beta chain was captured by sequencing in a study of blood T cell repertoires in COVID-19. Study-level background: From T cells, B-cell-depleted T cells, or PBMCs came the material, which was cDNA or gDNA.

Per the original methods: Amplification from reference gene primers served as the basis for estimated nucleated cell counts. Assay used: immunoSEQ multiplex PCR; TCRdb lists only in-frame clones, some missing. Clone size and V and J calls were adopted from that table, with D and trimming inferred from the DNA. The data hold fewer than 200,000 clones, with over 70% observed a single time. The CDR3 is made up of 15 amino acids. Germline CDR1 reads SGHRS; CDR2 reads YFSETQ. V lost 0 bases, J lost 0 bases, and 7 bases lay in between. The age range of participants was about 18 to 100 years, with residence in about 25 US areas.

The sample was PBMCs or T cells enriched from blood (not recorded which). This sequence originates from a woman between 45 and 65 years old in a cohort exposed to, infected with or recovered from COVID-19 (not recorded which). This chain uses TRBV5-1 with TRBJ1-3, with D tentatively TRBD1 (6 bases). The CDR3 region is CASSLEGGSGNTIYF. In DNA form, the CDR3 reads TGCGCCAGCAGCTTGGAAGGGGGCTCTGGAAACACCATATATTTT.